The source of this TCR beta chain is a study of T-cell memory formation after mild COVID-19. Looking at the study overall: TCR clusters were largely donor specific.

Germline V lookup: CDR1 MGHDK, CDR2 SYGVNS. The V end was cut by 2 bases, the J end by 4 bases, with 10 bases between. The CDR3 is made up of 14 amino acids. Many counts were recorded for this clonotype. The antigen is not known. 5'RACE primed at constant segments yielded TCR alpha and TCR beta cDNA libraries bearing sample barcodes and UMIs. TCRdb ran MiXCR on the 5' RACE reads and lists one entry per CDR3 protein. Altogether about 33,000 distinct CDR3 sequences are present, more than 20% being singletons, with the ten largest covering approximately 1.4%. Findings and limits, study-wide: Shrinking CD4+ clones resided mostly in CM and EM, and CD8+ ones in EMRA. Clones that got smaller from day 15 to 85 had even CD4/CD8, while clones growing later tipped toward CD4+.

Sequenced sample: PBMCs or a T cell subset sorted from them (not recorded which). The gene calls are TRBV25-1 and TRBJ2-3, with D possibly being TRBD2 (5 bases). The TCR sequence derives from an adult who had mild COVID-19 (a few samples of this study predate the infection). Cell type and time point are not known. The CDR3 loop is CASSEHGLADTQYF. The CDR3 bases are TGTGCCAGCAGTGAACACGGACTTGCAGATACGCAGTATTTT.